Presented here are 24 T cell receptor beta chains from one specimen sequenced in a study of response to subunit inactivated influenza vaccine listed by TCRdb under 2018. The library was produced with RT-PCR. For sequencing, an Illumina HiSeq 2500 was employed. Starting from the raw public reads, TCRdb applied fastp trimming at Q25, assembled clones with MiXCR and retained in-frame beta chains. Merged by CDR3 protein, the rows form single entries marked with the most common genes and DNA. The sample table holds over 800,000 distinct CDR3 sequences, of which 21% were seen once. The top ten constitute roughly a tenth of the sample. The sample consisted of PBMCs from blood, taken around 5 days after vaccination. These receptors all stem from a man between 45 and 60 years old who received an inactivated influenza vaccine. Donor details come from another sample of the same person, matched by shared clones.

This clonotype was recorded a few times. The CDR3 bases are TGCAGTGCTAGAGAGTCTGGGCGGGGGCTGGGCACTGAAGCTTTCTTT. Protein: CSARESGRGLGTEAFF. The genes are TRBV20-1 and TRBJ1-1, with D tentatively TRBD1 (6 bases). The CDR3 extends over 16 amino acids. Looked up from germline, CDR1 is DFQATT and CDR2 is SNEGSKA (reference sequence). V was clipped by 0 bases and J by 4 bases, with 18 bases between them.

This clonotype came up a few times. The chain is built from TRBV28 and TRBJ2-5; TRBD1 matches at 8 bases. J gave up 5 bases and V 4 bases, and 9 bases lay outside the gene matches. The CDR3 covers 15 residues. Germline CDR1 MDHEN, CDR2 SYDVKM. As DNA, the CDR3 is TGTGCCAGCAGTTATCAGGACAGGGTAGTGGAGACCCAGTACTTC. Translating it yields CASSYQDRVVETQYF.

The chain carries TRBV28 and TRBJ2-5, with D possibly being TRBD2 (6 bases). With 4 bases removed from V and 2 bases from J, the gap between germline ends came to 14 bases. The CDR3 loop spans 15 amino acids. Germline CDR1 reads MDHEN; CDR2 reads SYDVKM. The CDR3 loop is CASSYGTLQQETQYF. As DNA, the CDR3 is TGTGCCAGCAGTTACGGGACTCTTCAACAAGAGACCCAGTACTTC.

Ten or more counts support this clonotype. CDR3 DNA sequence: TGTGCCAGCAGCGCAACTCGGACCGGGGAGCTGTTTTTT. Its protein is CASSATRTGELFF. The genes are TRBV12-3 or TRBV12-4 and TRBJ2-2; the D is unclear. Between the trimmed V and J ends, which lost 6 bases and 5 bases, there was a span of 10 bases. The CDR3 has 13 residues.

The chain joins TRBV12-3 or TRBV12-4 to TRBJ1-1, with D unresolved. The CDR3 runs to 13 residues. Trimming took 7 bases from V and 1 from J, leaving 10 bases between them. The CDR3 loop is CASTPPENTEAFF. As DNA, the CDR3 is TGTGCCAGCACCCCCCCCGAGAACACTGAAGCTTTCTTT.

The chain carries TRBV10-3 and TRBJ2-1, with 9 bases lining up with TRBD1. Germline-derived CDR1 and CDR2 are ENHRY and SYGVKD. The CDR3 contains 16 residues. The ends lost 7 bases at V and 0 bases at J; junction bases unmatched: 7. The CDR3 coding sequence is TGTGCCATCAAACCGACAGGGGGAAGCTCCTACAATGAGCAGTTCTTC. This gives the protein CAIKPTGGSSYNEQFF.

The rearrangement joins TRBV7-9 to TRBJ1-1, with TRBD1 identical over 7 bases. This CDR3 is built from 15 residues. J was trimmed by 3 bases and V by 5 bases; bases with no gene match: 9. The germline CDR1 and CDR2 sequences are SEHNR and FQNEAQ (reference sequence). The CDR3 DNA follows: TGTGCCAGCAGCCCTAACAGGGGAGGGGACACTGAAGCTTTCTTT. Its protein product is CASSPNRGGDTEAFF.

This clonotype turned up a few times. The V and J genes are TRBV20-1 and TRBJ1-5; the D is unclear. V was cut by 6 bases and J by 7 bases, with 13 bases left in between. There are 12 residues in the CDR3. The germline gives CDR1 DFQATT, CDR2 SNEGSKA (reference sequence). In nucleotides, the CDR3 is TGCAGTGCAAGTCAAGTCGGACAGCCCCAGCATTTT. Protein product: CSASQVGQPQHF.

In the case of this clonotype: The junction differs from germline at one of its ends, possibly a read error. V gene TRBV28 combines with J gene TRBJ2-5; 9 nucleotides agree with TRBD2. Germline CDR1 reads MDHEN; CDR2 reads SYDVKM. The CDR3 length is 14 residues. CDR3 nucleotide sequence: TGTGCCAGCAGTATTAGCGGGAGTCAAGAGACCCAGTATTTC. This codes for CASSISGSQETQYF.

The chain links TRBV7-9 to TRBJ1-6; D possibly corresponds to TRBD1 (5 bases). Between the trimmed V and J ends, which lost 6 bases and 5 bases, there was a span of 17 bases. This CDR3 region has 16 residues. Germline-derived CDR1 and CDR2 are SEHNR and FQNEAQ (reference sequence). CDR3 residues: CASRATSGANNSPLHF. CDR3 nucleotide sequence: TGTGCCAGCAGGGCCACTTCTGGGGCGAATAATTCACCCCTCCACTTT. The full variable domain, completed using reference TRBV7-9 and TRBJ1-6, is DTGVSQNPRHKITKRGQNVTFRCDPISEHNRLYWYRQTLGQGPEFLTYFQNEAQLEKSRLLSDRFSAERPKGSFSTLEIQRTEQGDSAMYLCASRATSGANNSPLHFGNGTRLTVT.

The chain links TRBV6-1 to TRBJ1-6; D may be TRBD1 (5 bases). This CDR3 has 15 residues. Germline-derived CDR1 and CDR2 are MNHNS and SASEGT. V lost 0 bases to trimming and J lost 4 bases, with 7 bases between them. CDR3 nucleotide sequence: TGTGCCAGCAGTGAAGCGGGGGGTTATAATTCACCCCTCCACTTT. It yields the protein CASSEAGGYNSPLHF.

A remark on this clonotype: One end of the junction is discordant with germline, which a read error may explain. The chain recombines TRBV12-3 or TRBV12-4 with TRBJ1-6; D not certain. This CDR3 has 13 residues. The CDR3 nucleotides read TGTGCCAGCAGTTTATATTATAGTTCACCCCTCCACTTT. It translates to CASSLYYSSPLHF.

The chain employs TRBV2 and TRBJ2-3; perhaps D is TRBD1 or TRBD2 (6 bases each). V lost 4 bases, J lost 3 bases, and 14 bases lay in between. This CDR3 is built from 15 residues. Germline V gene data show CDR1 as SNHLY and CDR2 as FYNNEI. CDR3: CASSVEGGSTDTQYF. The CDR3 DNA follows: TGTGCCAGCAGTGTTGAGGGGGGCTCGACAGATACGCAGTATTTT.

This clonotype was counted a few times. The rearrangement links TRBV5-5 to TRBJ2-7, with D possibly being TRBD1 (6 bases). Germline V gene sequence: CDR1 SGHKS, CDR2 YYEKEE (reference sequence). V lost 4 bases and J lost 1, with 12 bases in between. This CDR3 region has 14 residues. CDR3 protein: CASSERQVSYEQYF. CDR3 DNA: TGTGCCAGCAGCGAAAGACAGGTGTCCTACGAGCAGTACTTC.

This clonotype was counted between two and nine times. The chain is built from TRBV7-2 and TRBJ2-1, with D possibly matching TRBD2 (5 bases). The CDR3 sequence is 14 residues long. CDR1 is SGHTA and CDR2 is FQGNSA in the germline V gene. V shed 0 bases and J shed 7 bases, with 10 bases lying between them. CDR3 loop: CASSLAWTRNEQFF. The CDR3 region has the DNA TGTGCCAGCAGCTTAGCGTGGACTCGGAATGAGCAGTTCTTC.

Points on this clonotype: Its ends do not fully match the called genes, so a read error is possible. The chain links TRBV6-2 or TRBV6-3 to TRBJ2-1; weak D call: TRBD1 (5 bases). CDR3 length: 16 residues. CDR1 MNHEY and CDR2 SVGEGT come from the germline V gene. This CDR3 reads CASSYIVGHSDNEQFF. CDR3 nucleotides: TGTGCCAGCAGTTACATAGTCGGACACTCCGACAATGAGCAGTTCTTC.

J is TRBJ1-1 and V is TRBV12-3 or TRBV12-4; no reliable D call. The CDR3 runs 14 residues. V lost 6 bases, J lost 3 bases, and 14 bases lay in between. CDR3 nucleotide sequence: TGTGCCAGCAGGTCTAGAAGGGTGGACACTGAAGCTTTCTTT. Translated, it gives CASRSRRVDTEAFF.

This clonotype showed up just a few times. The chain employs TRBV24-1 and TRBJ1-1, with 8 bases identical to TRBD1. Germline V gives CDR1 KGHDR, CDR2 SFDVKD. CDR3 size: 13 residues. The V segment lost 4 bases and the J segment 11 bases; nucleotides outside the gene matches: 8. The CDR3 sequence is CATSETRTGKAFF. CDR3 DNA: TGTGCCACCAGTGAGACTCGGACAGGGAAGGCTTTCTTT.

This clonotype was seen a few times. The chain combines TRBV6-2 or TRBV6-3 with TRBJ1-2; no reliable D call. With 6 bases removed from V and 2 bases from J, the gap between germline ends came to 13 bases. The CDR3 contains 14 residues. Germline V gene lookup returns CDR1 MNHEY and CDR2 SVGEGT. Written as DNA, the CDR3 is TGTGCCAGCAGAGCCTTGCGGCGGAACTATGGCTACACCTTC. Amino acid sequence: CASRALRRNYGYTF.

This chain uses TRBV5-1 with TRBJ2-4; 11 positions agree with TRBD1. Losses at the gene ends were 4 bases for V and 9 bases for J; bases not matched to a gene: 12. CDR3 size: 16 residues. Germline CDR1 and CDR2: SGHRS and YFSETQ. The CDR3 sequence is CASSPTPGQGVGIQYF. In DNA, the CDR3 is TGCGCCAGCAGCCCTACCCCGGGACAGGGGGTAGGCATTCAGTACTTC.

The chain joins TRBV5-6 to TRBJ2-2, with a possible D match to TRBD1 (5 bases). In germline, CDR1 is SGHDT, CDR2 YYEEEE. Trimming took 2 bases from V and 0 from J, leaving 14 bases between them. There are 17 residues in the CDR3. CDR3 sequence: CASSFPGATANTGELFF. CDR3 coding DNA: TGTGCCAGCAGCTTCCCCGGAGCGACAGCGAACACCGGGGAGCTGTTTTTT.

This clonotype was seen only a few times. This chain joins TRBV29-1 and TRBJ2-5; 10 bases line up with TRBD2. The germline V gene has CDR1 SQVTM and CDR2 ANQGSEA. After removal of 5 bases from V and 5 bases from J, the junction contained 14 bases not matched to a gene. CDR3 length: 16 residues. CDR3 DNA: TGCAGCGTTAGTTTAACTAGCGGGGCTCTGGGGGAGACCCAGTACTTC. As protein: CSVSLTSGALGETQYF.

The V call is TRBV20-1, the J call TRBJ2-5; 7 bases map to TRBD2. Trimming cost V 6 bases and J 4 bases; bases outside gene matches: 8. Per the germline V gene, CDR1 is DFQATT and CDR2 is SNEGSKA (reference sequence). CDR3 length: 13 amino acids. The CDR3 loop is CSARPGRLETQYF. CDR3 bases: TGCAGTGCCCGCCCCGGGAGGTTAGAGACCCAGTACTTC.

This clonotype was counted only a few times. This chain connects TRBV7-3 to TRBJ2-7, with unresolved D. Germline CDR1 SGHTA, CDR2 FQGTGA. This CDR3 is 14 amino acids long. Trimming removed 1 base at V and 0 bases at J, with 7 bases between. CDR3 sequence: CASSLNGDSYEQYF. In DNA form, the CDR3 reads TGTGCCAGCAGCTTAAACGGAGACTCCTACGAGCAGTACTTC.